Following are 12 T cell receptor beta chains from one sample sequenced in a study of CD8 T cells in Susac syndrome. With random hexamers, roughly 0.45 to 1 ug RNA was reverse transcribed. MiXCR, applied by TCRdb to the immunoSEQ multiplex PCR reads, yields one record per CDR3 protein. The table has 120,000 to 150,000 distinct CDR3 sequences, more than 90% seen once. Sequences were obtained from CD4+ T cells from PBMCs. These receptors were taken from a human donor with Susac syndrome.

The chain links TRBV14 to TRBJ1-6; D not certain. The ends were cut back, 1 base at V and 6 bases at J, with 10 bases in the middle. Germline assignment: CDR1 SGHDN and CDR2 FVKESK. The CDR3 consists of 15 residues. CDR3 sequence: CASSQAGYGNSPLHF. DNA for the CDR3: TGTGCCAGCAGCCAAGCGGGGTATGGTAATTCACCCCTCCACTTT.

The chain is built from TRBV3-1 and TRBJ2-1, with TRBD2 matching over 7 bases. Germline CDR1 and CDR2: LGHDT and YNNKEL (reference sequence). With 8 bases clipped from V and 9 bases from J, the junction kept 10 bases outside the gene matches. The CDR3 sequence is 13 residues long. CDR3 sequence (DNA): TGTGCCAGCGGACTAGAGAGTTTCGGTGAGCAGTTCTTC. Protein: CASGLESFGEQFF.

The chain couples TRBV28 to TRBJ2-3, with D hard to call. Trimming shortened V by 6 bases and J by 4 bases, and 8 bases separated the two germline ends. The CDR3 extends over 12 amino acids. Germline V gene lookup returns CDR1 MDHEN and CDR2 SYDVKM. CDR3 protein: CASSLLSDTQYF. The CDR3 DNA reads TGTGCCAGCAGCCTACTTTCAGATACGCAGTATTTT.

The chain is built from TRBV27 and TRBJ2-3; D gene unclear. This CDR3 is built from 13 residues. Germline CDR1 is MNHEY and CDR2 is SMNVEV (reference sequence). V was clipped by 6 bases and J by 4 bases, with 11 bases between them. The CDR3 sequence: CASRAPSPDTQYF. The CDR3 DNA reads TGTGCCAGCAGGGCCCCCTCTCCAGATACGCAGTATTTT.

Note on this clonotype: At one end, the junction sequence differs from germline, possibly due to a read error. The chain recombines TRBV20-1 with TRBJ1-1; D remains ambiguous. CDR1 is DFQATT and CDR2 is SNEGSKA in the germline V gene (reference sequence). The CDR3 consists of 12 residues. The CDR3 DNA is TGCAGTGCTAGTAGACTGAAGACTGAAGCTTTCTTT. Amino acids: CSASRLKTEAFF.

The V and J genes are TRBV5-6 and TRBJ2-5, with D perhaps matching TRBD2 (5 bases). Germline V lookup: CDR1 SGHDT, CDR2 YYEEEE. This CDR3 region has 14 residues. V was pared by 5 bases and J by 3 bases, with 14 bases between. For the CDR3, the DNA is TGTGCCAGCAGGGTTAGGATGAGGGAAGAGACCCAGTACTTC. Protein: CASRVRMREETQYF.

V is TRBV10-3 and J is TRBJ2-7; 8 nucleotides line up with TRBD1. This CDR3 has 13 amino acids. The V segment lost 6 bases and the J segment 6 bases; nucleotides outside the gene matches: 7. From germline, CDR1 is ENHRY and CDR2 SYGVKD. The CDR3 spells CAISPDRETEQYF. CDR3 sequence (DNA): TGTGCCATCAGCCCGGACAGGGAGACCGAGCAGTACTTC.

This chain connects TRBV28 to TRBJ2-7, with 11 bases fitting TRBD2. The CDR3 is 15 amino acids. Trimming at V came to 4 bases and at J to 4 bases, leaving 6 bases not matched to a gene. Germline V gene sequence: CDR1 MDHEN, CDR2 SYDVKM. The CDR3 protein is CASSSSGTSGYEQYF. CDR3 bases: TGTGCCAGCAGTTCCTCCGGGACTAGCGGATACGAGCAGTACTTC.

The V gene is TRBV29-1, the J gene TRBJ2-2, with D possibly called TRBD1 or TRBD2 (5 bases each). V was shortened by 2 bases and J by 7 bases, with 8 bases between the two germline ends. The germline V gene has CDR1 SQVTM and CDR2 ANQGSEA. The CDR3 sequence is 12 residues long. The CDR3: CSVERDVGELFF. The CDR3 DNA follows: TGCAGCGTTGAAAGGGACGTCGGGGAGCTGTTTTTT.

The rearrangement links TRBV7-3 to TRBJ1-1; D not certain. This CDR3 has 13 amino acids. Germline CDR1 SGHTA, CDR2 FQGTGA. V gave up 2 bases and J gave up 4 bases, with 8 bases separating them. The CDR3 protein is CASSLVKGTEAFF. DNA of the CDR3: TGTGCCAGCAGCTTAGTGAAGGGCACTGAAGCTTTCTTT. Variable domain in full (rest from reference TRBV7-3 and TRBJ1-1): GAGVSQTPSNKVTEKGKYVELRCDPISGHTALYWYRQSLGQGPEFLIYFQGTGAADDSGLPNDRFFAVRPEGSVSTLKIQRTERGDSAVYLCASSLVKGTEAFFGQGTRLTVV.

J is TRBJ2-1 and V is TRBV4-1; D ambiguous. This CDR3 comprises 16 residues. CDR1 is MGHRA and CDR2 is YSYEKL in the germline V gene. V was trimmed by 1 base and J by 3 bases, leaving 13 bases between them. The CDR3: CASSQGGKGIYNEQFF. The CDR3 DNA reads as TGCGCCAGCAGCCAAGGAGGCAAAGGGATCTACAATGAGCAGTTCTTC.

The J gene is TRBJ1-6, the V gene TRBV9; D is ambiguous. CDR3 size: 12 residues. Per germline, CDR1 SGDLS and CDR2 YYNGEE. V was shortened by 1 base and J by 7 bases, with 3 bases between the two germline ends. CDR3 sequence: CASSVPNSPLHF. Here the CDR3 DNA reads TGTGCCAGCAGCGTACCCAATTCACCCCTCCACTTT.